A single sample gave rise to the 25 T cell receptor beta chains below, sequenced in a study of T cells after yellow fever vaccination. TCRdb processed the 5' RACE reads anew with MiXCR; each CDR3 protein has one entry. The sample records about 240,000 distinct CDR3 sequences, 6.9% being singletons. Source: CD4+ T cells sorted from PBMCs, taken 15 days after the yellow fever booster vaccination. Receptors were obtained from a man between 25 and 39 years old who received the YFV17D yellow fever vaccine.

The CDR3 sequence is CSARDLGDGYTF. The CDR3, as DNA: TGCAGTGCTAGAGATCTAGGAGATGGCTACACCTTC. V is TRBV20-1 and J is TRBJ1-2; D gene ambiguous. Germline CDR1 is DFQATT and CDR2 is SNEGSKA (reference sequence). The V end lost 0 bases, the J end lost 6 bases, and 8 bases lay between the germline ends. This CDR3 is built from 12 residues.

This clonotype was detected ten times or more. The gene calls are TRBV5-5 and TRBJ2-1; 13 bases are a match to TRBD2. Losses at the gene ends were 6 bases for V and 4 bases for J; bases not matched to a gene: 4. Germline V gene data show CDR1 as SGHKS and CDR2 as YYEKEE (reference sequence). The CDR3 extends over 15 amino acids. The CDR3 coding sequence is TGTGCCAGCATCCGGACTAGCGGGAGTTACAATGAGCAGTTCTTC. Its protein is CASIRTSGSYNEQFF.

This clonotype was observed a handful of times. The J gene is TRBJ2-7, the V gene TRBV15; D possibly corresponds to TRBD1 (5 bases). CDR3 length: 16 residues. The V gene lost 1 base and the J gene lost 0 bases, with 13 bases spanning the gap. In germline, CDR1 is LNHNV, CDR2 YYDKDF (reference sequence). DNA for the CDR3: TGTGCCACCAGCAGAGCGTGGGGCGGCGGCTCCTACGAGCAGTACTTC. It yields the protein CATSRAWGGGSYEQYF.

The chain couples TRBV18 to TRBJ2-5; D call uncertain. V lost 4 bases and J 4 bases, leaving 10 bases between the germline ends. This CDR3 is built from 13 residues. The germline V gene has CDR1 KGHSH and CDR2 LQKENI. The chain's CDR3 is CASSLSQVETQYF. In nucleotides, the CDR3 is TGTGCCAGCTCACTGTCTCAGGTAGAGACCCAGTACTTC.

This clonotype was observed a handful of times. This chain uses TRBV2 with TRBJ1-2; D not certain. The CDR3 length is 12 residues. V lost 6 bases and J 6 bases, leaving 11 bases between the germline ends. Germline V gene data show CDR1 as SNHLY and CDR2 as FYNNEI. The CDR3: CASRRGADGYTF. The CDR3 bases are TGTGCCAGCAGACGGGGAGCGGATGGCTACACCTTC. Full variable domain (remainder filled in from reference TRBV2 and TRBJ1-2): EPEVTQTPSHQVTQMGQEVILRCVPISNHLYFYWYRQILGQKVEFLVSFYNNEISEKSEIFDDQFSVERPDGSNFTLKIRSTKLEDSAMYFCASRRGADGYTFGSGTRLTVV.

The chain has TRBV20-1 and TRBJ2-7; 10 bases match TRBD1. The CDR3 is made up of 13 amino acids. V gave up 6 bases and J gave up 4 bases; unmatched junction bases: 6. Per germline, CDR1 DFQATT and CDR2 SNEGSKA (reference sequence). The CDR3: CSAQRDRGYEQYF. CDR3 DNA sequence: TGCAGTGCGCAGAGGGACAGGGGTTACGAGCAGTACTTC.

The J gene is TRBJ2-7, the V gene TRBV20-1; D is ambiguous. The CDR3 has 12 residues. Trimming shortened V by 6 bases and J by 4 bases, and 13 bases separated the two germline ends. The germline gives CDR1 DFQATT, CDR2 SNEGSKA (reference sequence). The CDR3 loop is CSAQSGIYEQYF. The CDR3 DNA is TGCAGTGCCCAGTCGGGCATATACGAGCAGTACTTC.

The genes are TRBV5-1 and TRBJ2-5, with 7 positions matching TRBD1. Germline CDR1 SGHRS, CDR2 YFSETQ. The trim removed 4 bases at V and 5 bases at J, leaving 8 bases unmatched. The CDR3 is 14 amino acids. Written as DNA, the CDR3 is TGCGCCAGCAGCAGCCAGACAGGGTTGGAGACCCAGTACTTC. Protein: CASSSQTGLETQYF.

This chain connects TRBV19 to TRBJ2-7; 9 bases align to TRBD2. The CDR3 is 16 amino acids. V dropped 0 bases and J dropped 3; count of bases not matched to a gene: 6. Germline V gene data show CDR1 as LNHDA and CDR2 as SQIVND (reference sequence). The chain's CDR3 is CASSIDLPSGIYEQYF. The CDR3 coding sequence is TGTGCCAGTAGTATAGATCTGCCTAGCGGGATCTACGAGCAGTACTTC. Full variable domain (outside the CDR3, taken from reference TRBV19 and TRBJ2-7): DGGITQSPKYLFRKEGQNVTLSCEQNLNHDAMYWYRQDPGQGLRLIYYSQIVNDFQKGDIAEGYSVSREKKESFPLTVTSAQKNPTAFYLCASSIDLPSGIYEQYFGPGTRLTVT.

The chain joins TRBV4-3 to TRBJ2-2; D might be TRBD2 (6 bases). V was shortened by 4 bases and J by 3 bases, with 15 bases between the two germline ends. This CDR3 comprises 16 residues. Germline V lookup: CDR1 LGHNA, CDR2 YSLEER. In DNA, the CDR3 is TGCGCCAGCAGCCGCCTTAGCGGTCAAGACACCGGGGAGCTGTTTTTT. Residues: CASSRLSGQDTGELFF.

This clonotype has just a few counts. The chain is built from TRBV9 and TRBJ2-3; 10 bases map to TRBD2. There are 16 residues in the CDR3. The V and J ends lost 4 bases and 3 bases, in that order; junction bases with no gene match: 8. CDR1 and CDR2 from the germline V gene are SGDLS and YYNGEE. This CDR3 reads CASSTSSGRDTDTQYF. DNA for the CDR3: TGTGCCAGCAGCACCTCTAGCGGGAGAGATACAGATACGCAGTATTTT.

This clonotype was counted a few times. The chain has TRBV6-5 and TRBJ2-7; D might be TRBD1 (5 bases). Germline CDR1 MNHEY, CDR2 SVGAGI. The V and J ends lost 7 bases and 7 bases respectively, with 17 bases between them. This CDR3 is 13 amino acids long. CDR3 residues: CASTHSRGGEQYF. The CDR3, as DNA: TGTGCCAGCACCCACTCTAGGGGTGGGGAGCAGTACTTC.

In its sample, this clonotype was seen many times. The chain carries TRBV18 and TRBJ1-5; D call uncertain. Germline V gives CDR1 KGHSH, CDR2 LQKENI. V shed 2 bases and J shed 6 bases, with 5 bases lying between them. This CDR3 comprises 12 residues. Here the CDR3 reads CASSPGSQPQHF. CDR3 in DNA: TGTGCCAGCTCACCAGGGAGTCAGCCCCAGCATTTT.

CDR3 protein: CASSLGTSFIYNEQFF. The CDR3 DNA reads TGTGCCAGCAGCTTAGGGACTAGTTTTATTTACAATGAGCAGTTCTTC. The chain employs TRBV7-8 and TRBJ2-1; TRBD2 aligns across 7 bases. The CDR3 is 16 amino acids. Looked up from germline, CDR1 is SGHVS and CDR2 is FQNEAQ. The trim removed 1 base at V and 4 bases at J, leaving 7 bases unmatched.

This clonotype was seen many times. The chain links TRBV20-1 to TRBJ2-1; perhaps TRBD2 as D (6 bases). CDR3 size: 15 residues. With 5 bases removed from V and 1 base from J, the gap between germline ends came to 15 bases. From germline, CDR1 is DFQATT and CDR2 SNEGSKA (reference sequence). CDR3 bases: TGCAGTGCTGTCCCACAGCGGGTGTCCTACAATGAGCAGTTCTTC. It codes for CSAVPQRVSYNEQFF.

The sample holds a few counts of this clonotype. V is TRBV20-1 and J is TRBJ2-4; D possibly corresponds to TRBD2 (6 bases). CDR1 and CDR2 from the germline V gene are DFQATT and SNEGSKA (reference sequence). The V end lost 1 base, the J end lost 0 bases, and 10 bases lay between the germline ends. The CDR3 runs 15 residues. The CDR3 bases are TGCAGTGCTAGAGCGGGAGATCGAGCCAAAAACATTCAGTACTTC. Its translation: CSARAGDRAKNIQYF.

This clonotype was seen a few times. This chain connects TRBV7-8 to TRBJ2-7, with 7 bases lining up with TRBD2. This CDR3 contains 13 residues. Germline CDR1 SGHVS, CDR2 FQNEAQ. The junction had 11 bases not matched to a gene; V was cut back by 6 bases and J by 9 bases. The DNA for the CDR3 is TGTGCCAGCAGTCGACCGGAGCGGGGCGGGCAGTACTTC. Translation: CASSRPERGGQYF. Full variable domain (remainder filled in from reference TRBV7-8 and TRBJ2-7): GAGVSQSPRYKVAKRGQDVALRCDPISGHVSLFWYQQALGQGPEFLTYFQNEAQLDKSGLPSDRFFAERPEGSVSTLKIQRTQQEDSAVYLCASSRPERGGQYFGPGTRLTVT.

This clonotype was found many times. The chain employs TRBV10-3 and TRBJ2-3; D call uncertain. CDR3 length: 15 amino acids. Trimming took off 5 bases at V and 2 bases at J, with 14 bases between the two ends. The germline gives CDR1 ENHRY, CDR2 SYGVKD. CDR3 sequence: CAISSSRTVTDTQYF. Written as DNA, the CDR3 is TGTGCCATCAGTTCGAGCCGGACCGTCACAGATACGCAGTATTTT.

The chain joins TRBV6-5 to TRBJ1-1, with D perhaps TRBD1 (6 bases). The CDR3 runs to 15 residues. Per the germline V gene, CDR1 is MNHEY and CDR2 is SVGAGI. Trimming shortened V by 2 bases and J by 5 bases, and 15 bases separated the two germline ends. CDR3 loop: CASSYVGGRGTEAFF. Written as DNA, the CDR3 is TGTGCCAGCAGTTACGTTGGGGGGAGGGGGACTGAAGCTTTCTTT.

Points on this clonotype: At one end the junction does not follow the germline gene, possibly because of a read error. The chain combines TRBV5-6 with TRBJ2-1; D is undetermined. The germline V gene encodes CDR1 SGHDT and CDR2 YYEEEE. CDR3 size: 12 residues. In DNA form, the CDR3 reads TGTGCCAGCTGCTTCGAGGACAATGAGCAGTTCTTC. As protein: CASCFEDNEQFF.

This clonotype was detected many times. V usage is TRBV19 and J usage is TRBJ2-1, with D tentatively TRBD2 (6 bases). The V gene lost 6 bases and the J gene lost 0 bases, with 12 bases spanning the gap. Looked up from germline, CDR1 is LNHDA and CDR2 is SQIVND (reference sequence). The CDR3 covers 15 residues. In nucleotides, the CDR3 is TGTGCCAGTAGGGTCGGGAGCAGCTCCTACAATGAGCAGTTCTTC. It encodes CASRVGSSSYNEQFF.

This clonotype was counted ten times or more. The conserved phenylalanine or tryptophan normally closing the CDR3 is absent here, so this likely arose from a read error. The DNA is left out, because the CDR3 cannot be placed on it with certainty; the CDR3 is given as TCRdb lists it. V gene TRBV28 combines with J gene TRBJ2-5; TRBD2, the table's D call, lacks a check against the DNA. Per the germline V gene, CDR1 is MDHEN and CDR2 is SYDVKM. The CDR3 sequence runs 9 residues, both termini included. CDR3 loop: CASSWTFGV.

This rearrangement joins TRBV20-1 to TRBJ2-7; 11 positions agree with TRBD2. Germline CDR1 and CDR2: DFQATT and SNEGSKA (reference sequence). J gave up 7 bases and V 1 base, and 6 bases lay outside the gene matches. The CDR3 is made up of 14 amino acids. CDR3 sequence (DNA): TGCAGTGCTAGAGGGTCAACTAGCGGGAGTGAGCAGTACTTC. Translating it yields CSARGSTSGSEQYF.

This clonotype was recorded many times. The chain recombines TRBV11-2 with TRBJ2-2, with 7 bases aligning to TRBD2. J was trimmed by 6 bases and V by 5 bases; bases with no gene match: 6. There are 14 residues in the CDR3. The V gene's germline CDR1 is SGHAT and CDR2 FQNNGV. The CDR3 sequence is CASSSRAGAGELFF. The CDR3 DNA reads TGTGCCAGCAGCAGTCGGGCGGGAGCCGGGGAGCTGTTTTTT.

This clonotype was counted a few times. V is TRBV20-1 and J is TRBJ2-3, with TRBD2 identical over 9 bases. From germline, CDR1 is DFQATT and CDR2 SNEGSKA (reference sequence). V shed 3 bases and J 2 bases; nucleotides not matched to a gene: 6. The CDR3 spans 15 residues. The CDR3 DNA sequence: TGCAGTGCTAGGCTAGCGGGACTACTCACAGATACGCAGTATTTT. The encoded protein is CSARLAGLLTDTQYF.